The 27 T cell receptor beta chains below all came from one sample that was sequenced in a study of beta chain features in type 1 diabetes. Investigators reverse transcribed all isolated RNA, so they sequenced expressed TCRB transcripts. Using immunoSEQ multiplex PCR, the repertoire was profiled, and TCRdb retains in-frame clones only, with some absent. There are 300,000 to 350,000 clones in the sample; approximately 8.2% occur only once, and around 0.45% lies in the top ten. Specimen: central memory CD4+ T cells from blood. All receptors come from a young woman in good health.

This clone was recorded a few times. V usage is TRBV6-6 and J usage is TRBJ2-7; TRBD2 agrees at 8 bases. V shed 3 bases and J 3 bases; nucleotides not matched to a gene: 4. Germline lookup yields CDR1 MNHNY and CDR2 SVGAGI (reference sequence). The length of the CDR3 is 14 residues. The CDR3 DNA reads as TGTGCCAGCAGTTATATCCGGGAGGGCTACGAGCAGTACTTC. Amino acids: CASSYIREGYEQYF.

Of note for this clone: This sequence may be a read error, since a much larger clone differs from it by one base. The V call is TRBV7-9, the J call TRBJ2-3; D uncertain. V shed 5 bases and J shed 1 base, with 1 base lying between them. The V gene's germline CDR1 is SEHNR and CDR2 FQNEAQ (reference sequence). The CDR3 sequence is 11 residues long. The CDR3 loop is CASSRTDTQYF. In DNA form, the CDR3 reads TGTGCCAGCAGCCGCACAGATACGCAGTATTTT.

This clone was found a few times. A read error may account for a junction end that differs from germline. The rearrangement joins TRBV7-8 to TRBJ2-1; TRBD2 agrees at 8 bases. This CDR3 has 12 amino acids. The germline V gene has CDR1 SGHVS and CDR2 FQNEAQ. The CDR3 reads CASSLAGLEQFF. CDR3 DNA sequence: TGTGCCAGCAGTTTAGCGGGACTTGAGCAGTTCTTC.

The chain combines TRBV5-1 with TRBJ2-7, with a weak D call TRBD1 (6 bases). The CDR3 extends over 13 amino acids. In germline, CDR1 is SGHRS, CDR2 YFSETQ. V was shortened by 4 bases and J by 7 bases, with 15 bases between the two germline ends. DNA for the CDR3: TGCGCCAGCAGCCAGGGGTTAATGGGTGAGCAGTACTTC. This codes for CASSQGLMGEQYF.

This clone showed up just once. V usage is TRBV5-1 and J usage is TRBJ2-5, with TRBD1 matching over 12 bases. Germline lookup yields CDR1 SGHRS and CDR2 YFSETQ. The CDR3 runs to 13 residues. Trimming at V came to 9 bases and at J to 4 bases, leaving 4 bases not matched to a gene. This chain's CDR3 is CATGQGAGETQYF. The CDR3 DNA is TGCGCCACGGGACAGGGGGCCGGAGAGACCCAGTACTTC.

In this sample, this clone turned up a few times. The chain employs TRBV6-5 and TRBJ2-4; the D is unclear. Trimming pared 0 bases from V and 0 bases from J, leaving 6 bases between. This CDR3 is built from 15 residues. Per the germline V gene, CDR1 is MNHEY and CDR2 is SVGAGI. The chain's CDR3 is CASSYSILAKNIQYF. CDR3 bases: TGTGCCAGCAGTTACTCGATACTAGCCAAAAACATTCAGTACTTC.

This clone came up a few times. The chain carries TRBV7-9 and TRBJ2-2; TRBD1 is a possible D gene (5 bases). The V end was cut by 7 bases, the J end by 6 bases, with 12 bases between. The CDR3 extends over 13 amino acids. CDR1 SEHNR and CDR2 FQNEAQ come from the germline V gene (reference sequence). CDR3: CASTGWKAGELFF. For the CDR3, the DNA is TGTGCCAGCACAGGGTGGAAGGCCGGGGAGCTGTTTTTT.

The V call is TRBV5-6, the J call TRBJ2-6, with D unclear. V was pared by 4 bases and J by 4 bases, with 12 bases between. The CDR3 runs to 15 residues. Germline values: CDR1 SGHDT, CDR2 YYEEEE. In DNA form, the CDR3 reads TGTGCCAGCAGCCCCGTAGGGTCGGGGGCCAACGTCCTGACTTTC. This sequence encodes CASSPVGSGANVLTF.

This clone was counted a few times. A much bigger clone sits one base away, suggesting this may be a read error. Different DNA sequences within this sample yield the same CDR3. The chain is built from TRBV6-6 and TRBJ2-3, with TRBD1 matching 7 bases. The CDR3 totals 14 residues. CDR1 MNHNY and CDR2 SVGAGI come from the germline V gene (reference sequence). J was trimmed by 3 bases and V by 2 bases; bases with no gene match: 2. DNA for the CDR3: TGTGCCAGCAGTTACGACAGGGAAACAGATACGCAGTATTTT. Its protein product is CASSYDRETDTQYF.

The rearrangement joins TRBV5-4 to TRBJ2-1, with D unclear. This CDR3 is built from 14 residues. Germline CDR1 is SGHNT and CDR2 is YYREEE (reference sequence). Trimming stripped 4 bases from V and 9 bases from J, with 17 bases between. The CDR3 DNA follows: TGTGCCAGCAGCCGTGACGTAGGGATTTCTGAGCAGTTCTTC. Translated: CASSRDVGISEQFF.

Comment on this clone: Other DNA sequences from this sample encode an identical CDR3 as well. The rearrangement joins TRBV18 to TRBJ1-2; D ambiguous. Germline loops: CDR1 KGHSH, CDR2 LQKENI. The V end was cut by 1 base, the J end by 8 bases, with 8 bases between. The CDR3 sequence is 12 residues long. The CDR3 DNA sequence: TGTGCCAGCTCACCACAGGCGGCAGGCTACACCTTC. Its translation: CASSPQAAGYTF. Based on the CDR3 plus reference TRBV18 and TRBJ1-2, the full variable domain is NAGVMQNPRHLVRRRGQEARLRCSPMKGHSHVYWYRQLPEEGLKFMVYLQKENIIDESGMPKERFSAEFPKEGPSILRIQQVVRGDSAAYFCASSPQAAGYTFGSGTRLTVV.

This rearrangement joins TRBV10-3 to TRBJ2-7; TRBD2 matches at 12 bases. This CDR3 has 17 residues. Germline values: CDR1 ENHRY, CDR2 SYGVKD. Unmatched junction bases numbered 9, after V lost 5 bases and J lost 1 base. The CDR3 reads CAISLPTSGSLSYEQYF. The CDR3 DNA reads TGTGCCATCAGTCTTCCGACTAGCGGGAGCCTATCCTACGAGCAGTACTTC.

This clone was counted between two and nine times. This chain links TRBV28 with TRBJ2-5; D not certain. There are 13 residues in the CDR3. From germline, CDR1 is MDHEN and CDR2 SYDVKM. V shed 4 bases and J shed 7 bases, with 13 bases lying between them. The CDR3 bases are TGTGCCAGCAGTTCCGGCCAGGCCGGGACCCAGTACTTC. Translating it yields CASSSGQAGTQYF. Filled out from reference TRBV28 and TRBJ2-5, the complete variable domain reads DVKVTQSSRYLVKRTGEKVFLECVQDMDHENMFWYRQDPGLGLRLIYFSYDVKMKEKGDIPEGYSVSREKKERFSLILESASTNQTSMYLCASSSGQAGTQYFGPGTRLLVL.

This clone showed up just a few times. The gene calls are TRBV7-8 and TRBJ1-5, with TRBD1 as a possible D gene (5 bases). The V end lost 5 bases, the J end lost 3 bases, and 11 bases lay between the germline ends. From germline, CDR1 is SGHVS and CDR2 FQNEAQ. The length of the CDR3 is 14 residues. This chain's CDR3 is CASSLTAVNQPQHF. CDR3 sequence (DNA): TGTGCCAGCAGCCTGACAGCGGTCAATCAGCCCCAGCATTTT.

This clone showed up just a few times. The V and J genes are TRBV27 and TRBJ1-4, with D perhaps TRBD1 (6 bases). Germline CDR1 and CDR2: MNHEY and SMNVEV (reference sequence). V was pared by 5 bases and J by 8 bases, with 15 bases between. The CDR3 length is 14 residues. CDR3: CASSPGTMREKLFF. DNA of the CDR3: TGTGCCAGCAGTCCCGGGACAATGCGGGAAAAACTGTTTTTT. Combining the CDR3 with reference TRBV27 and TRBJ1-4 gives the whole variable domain EAQVTQNPRYLITVTGKKLTVTCSQNMNHEYMSWYRQDPGLGLRQIYYSMNVEVTDKGDVPEGYKVSRKEKRNFPLILESPSPNQTSLYFCASSPGTMREKLFFGSGTQLSVL.

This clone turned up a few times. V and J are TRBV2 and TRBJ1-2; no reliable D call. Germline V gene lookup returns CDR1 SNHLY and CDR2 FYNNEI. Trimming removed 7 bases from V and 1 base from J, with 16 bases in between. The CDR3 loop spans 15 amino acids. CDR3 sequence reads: CASKLERTVNYGYTF. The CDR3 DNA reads TGTGCCAGCAAATTAGAGCGGACGGTTAACTATGGCTACACCTTC.

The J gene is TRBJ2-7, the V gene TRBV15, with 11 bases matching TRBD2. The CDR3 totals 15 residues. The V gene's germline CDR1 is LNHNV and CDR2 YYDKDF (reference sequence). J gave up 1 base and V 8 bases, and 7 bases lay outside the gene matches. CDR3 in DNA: TGTGCCACCGGCTCAGTAGCGGGAGGGTCCTACGAGCAGTACTTC. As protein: CATGSVAGGSYEQYF.

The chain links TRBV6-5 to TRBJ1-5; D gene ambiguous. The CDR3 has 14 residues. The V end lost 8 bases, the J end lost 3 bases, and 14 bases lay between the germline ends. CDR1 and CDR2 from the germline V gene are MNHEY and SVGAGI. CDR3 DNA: TGTGCCAGCGCACGGACGGGAGACAATCAGCCCCAGCATTTT. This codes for CASARTGDNQPQHF.

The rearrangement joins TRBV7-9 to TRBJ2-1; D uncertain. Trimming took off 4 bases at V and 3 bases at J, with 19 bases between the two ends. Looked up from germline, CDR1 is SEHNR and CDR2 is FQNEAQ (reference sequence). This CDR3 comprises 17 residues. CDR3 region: CASSWAAYSNVYNEQFF. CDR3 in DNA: TGTGCCAGCAGCTGGGCGGCCTACAGTAATGTCTACAATGAGCAGTTCTTC. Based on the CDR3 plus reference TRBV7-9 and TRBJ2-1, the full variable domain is DTGVSQNPRHKITKRGQNVTFRCDPISEHNRLYWYRQTLGQGPEFLTYFQNEAQLEKSRLLSDRFSAERPKGSFSTLEIQRTEQGDSAMYLCASSWAAYSNVYNEQFFGPGTRLTVL.

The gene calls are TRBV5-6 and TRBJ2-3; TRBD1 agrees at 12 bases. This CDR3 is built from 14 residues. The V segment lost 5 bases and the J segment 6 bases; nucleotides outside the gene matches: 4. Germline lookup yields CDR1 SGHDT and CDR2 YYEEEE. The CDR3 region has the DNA TGTGCCAGCAGGTCCGGGACAGGGGGCGATACGCAGTATTTT. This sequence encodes CASRSGTGGDTQYF.

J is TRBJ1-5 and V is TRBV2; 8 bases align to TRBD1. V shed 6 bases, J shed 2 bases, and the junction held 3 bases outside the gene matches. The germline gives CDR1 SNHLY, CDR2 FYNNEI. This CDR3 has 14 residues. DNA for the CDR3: TGTGCCAGCAGGGAGACAGGGGGCAATCAGCCCCAGCATTTT. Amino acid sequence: CASRETGGNQPQHF.

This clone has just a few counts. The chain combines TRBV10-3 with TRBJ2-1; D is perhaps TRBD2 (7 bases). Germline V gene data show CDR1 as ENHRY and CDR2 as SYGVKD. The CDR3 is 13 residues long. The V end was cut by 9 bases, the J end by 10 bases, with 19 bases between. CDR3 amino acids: CAMGGAAQGEQFF. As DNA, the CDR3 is TGTGCCATGGGGGGGGCGGCTCAAGGGGAGCAGTTCTTC.

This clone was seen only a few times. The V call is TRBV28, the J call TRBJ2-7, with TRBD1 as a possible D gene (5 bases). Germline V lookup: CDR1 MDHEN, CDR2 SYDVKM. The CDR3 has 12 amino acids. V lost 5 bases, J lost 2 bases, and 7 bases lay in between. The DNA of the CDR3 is TGTGCCAGCAGTACGGACACCTACGAGCAGTACTTC. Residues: CASSTDTYEQYF.

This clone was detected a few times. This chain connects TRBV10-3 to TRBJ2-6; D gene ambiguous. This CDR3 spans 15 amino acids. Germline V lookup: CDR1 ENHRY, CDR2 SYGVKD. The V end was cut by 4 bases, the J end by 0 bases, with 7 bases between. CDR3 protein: CAISVGPSGANVLTF. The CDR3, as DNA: TGTGCCATCAGTGTAGGGCCCTCTGGGGCCAACGTCCTGACTTTC.

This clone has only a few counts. The CDR3: CASSSGTGVNTIYF. The DNA for the CDR3 is TGCGCCAGCAGCTCCGGGACAGGGGTAAACACCATATATTTT. V gene TRBV4-3 combines with J gene TRBJ1-3; 10 bases are shared with TRBD1. V dropped 5 bases and J dropped 6; count of bases not matched to a gene: 4. This CDR3 has 14 amino acids. The germline gives CDR1 LGHNA, CDR2 YSLEER.

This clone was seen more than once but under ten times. The CDR3 DNA reads TGTGCCAGCAGCAAAGGCGGGACAGACTATAGCAATCAGCCCCAGCATTTT. It specifies CASSKGGTDYSNQPQHF. The J gene is TRBJ1-5, the V gene TRBV21-1; TRBD1, the table's D call, was not compared with the DNA. TRBV21-1 is a known pseudogene. CDR3 length: 17 amino acids.

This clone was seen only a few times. This CDR3 reads CASSQNMNTEAFF. In DNA, the CDR3 is TGTGCCAGCAGCCAAAATATGAACACTGAAGCTTTCTTT. V and J are TRBV14 and TRBJ1-1; D is undetermined. V was clipped by 2 bases and J by 0 bases, with 4 bases between them. The CDR3 consists of 13 residues. Germline-derived CDR1 and CDR2 are SGHDN and FVKESK. Full variable domain (rest looked up from reference TRBV14 and TRBJ1-1): EAGVTQFPSHSVIEKGQTVTLRCDPISGHDNLYWYRRVMGKEIKFLLHFVKESKQDESGMPNNRFLAERTGGTYSTLKVQPAELEDSGVYFCASSQNMNTEAFFGQGTRLTVV.